The count of the clone carrying this TCR beta chain is one. Random hexamers primed reverse transcription of about 0.45 to 1 ug RNA. TCRdb redid the calling of the immunoSEQ multiplex PCR reads with MiXCR, one entry per CDR3 protein. The table lists roughly 400,000 distinct CDR3 sequences, more than 80% of them singletons. CD8+ and CD4+ blood T cells underwent TCR beta sequencing. V was trimmed by 4 bases and J by 3 bases, leaving 8 bases between them. Germline values: CDR1 MNHEY, CDR2 SVGEGT. This CDR3 has 13 residues. This entry is derived from a study of CD8 T cells in Susac syndrome. The receptor was isolated from a human donor with multiple sclerosis. The rearrangement uses TRBV6-2 or TRBV6-3 and TRBJ2-3, with D unresolved. Sequencing was carried out using CD8+ T cells from PBMCs. Here the CDR3 DNA reads TGTGCCAGCAGTTCCCGTGCTACAGATACGCAGTATTTT. Its protein product is CASSSRATDTQYF.